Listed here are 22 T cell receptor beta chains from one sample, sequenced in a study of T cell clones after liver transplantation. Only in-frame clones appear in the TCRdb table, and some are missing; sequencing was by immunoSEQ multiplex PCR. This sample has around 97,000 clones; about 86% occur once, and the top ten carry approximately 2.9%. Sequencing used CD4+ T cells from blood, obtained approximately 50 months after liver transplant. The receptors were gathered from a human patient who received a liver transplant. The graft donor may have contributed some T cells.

DNA for the CDR3: TGTGCCTGGAGTGTACTAAGAGGTCGCGGAAGGGGCGATGGCTACACCTTC. Translated: CAWSVLRGRGRGDGYTF. The gene calls are TRBV30 and TRBJ1-2; maybe TRBD1 (5 bases). This CDR3 region has 17 residues. Germline V CDR1 and CDR2: GTSNPN, SVGIG (reference sequence). The V and J ends lost 0 bases and 6 bases respectively, with 23 bases between them.

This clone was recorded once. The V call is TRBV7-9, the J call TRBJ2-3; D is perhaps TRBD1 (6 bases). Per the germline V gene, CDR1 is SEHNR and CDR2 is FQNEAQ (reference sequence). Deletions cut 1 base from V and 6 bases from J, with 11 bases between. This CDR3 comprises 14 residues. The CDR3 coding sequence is TGTGCCAGCAGCTTAGACCAGGGGACGGATACGCAGTATTTT. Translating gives CASSLDQGTDTQYF.

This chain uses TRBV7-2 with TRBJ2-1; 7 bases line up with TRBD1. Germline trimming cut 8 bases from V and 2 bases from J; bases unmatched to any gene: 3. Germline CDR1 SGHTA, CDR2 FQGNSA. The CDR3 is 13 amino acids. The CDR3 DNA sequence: TGTGCCAGCTCCCAGGGGGCCTACAATGAGCAGTTCTTC. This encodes CASSQGAYNEQFF.

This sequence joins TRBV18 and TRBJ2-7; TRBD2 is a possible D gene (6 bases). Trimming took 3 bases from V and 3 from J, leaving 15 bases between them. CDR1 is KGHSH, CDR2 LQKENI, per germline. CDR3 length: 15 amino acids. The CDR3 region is CASSPESGEFYEQYF. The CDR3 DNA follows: TGTGCCAGCTCACCCGAATCGGGAGAGTTCTACGAGCAGTACTTC.

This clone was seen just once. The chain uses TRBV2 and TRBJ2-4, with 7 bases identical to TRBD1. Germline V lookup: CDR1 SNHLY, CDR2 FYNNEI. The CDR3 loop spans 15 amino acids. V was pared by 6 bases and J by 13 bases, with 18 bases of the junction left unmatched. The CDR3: CASRTQGILVGLQYF. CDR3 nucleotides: TGTGCCAGCAGGACACAGGGGATATTGGTTGGACTCCAGTACTTC.

The CDR3 DNA sequence: TGTGCCAGCACAGGGATGAACACTGAAGCTTTCTTT. Translated, it gives CASTGMNTEAFF. The chain recombines TRBV6-1 with TRBJ1-1; D may be TRBD1 (5 bases). This CDR3 spans 12 amino acids. Deletions cut 7 bases from V and 0 bases from J, with 6 bases between. From germline, CDR1 is MNHNS and CDR2 SASEGT.

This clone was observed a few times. The CDR3 DNA reads TGTGCCAGCAGCAAGGGGACAGGGGGCATTGGGGCCAACGTCCTGACTTTC. Translated, it gives CASSKGTGGIGANVLTF. The V gene is TRBV5-6, the J gene TRBJ2-6; 12 positions agree with TRBD1. Germline V gene data show CDR1 as SGHDT and CDR2 as YYEEEE. This CDR3 spans 17 amino acids. With V trimmed by 4 bases and J by 3 bases, 5 bases remained unmatched.

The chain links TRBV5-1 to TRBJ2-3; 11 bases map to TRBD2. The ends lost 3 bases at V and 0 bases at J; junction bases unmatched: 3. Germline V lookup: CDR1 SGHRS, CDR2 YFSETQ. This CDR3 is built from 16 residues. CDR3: CASSWTSGSSTDTQYF. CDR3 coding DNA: TGCGCCAGCAGCTGGACTAGCGGGTCTAGCACAGATACGCAGTATTTT.

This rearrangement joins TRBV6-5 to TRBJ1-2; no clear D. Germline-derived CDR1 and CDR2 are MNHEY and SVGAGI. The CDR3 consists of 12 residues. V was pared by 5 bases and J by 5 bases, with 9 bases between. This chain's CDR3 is CASSRGKYGYTF. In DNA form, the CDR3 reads TGTGCCAGCAGTCGGGGAAAATATGGCTACACCTTC.

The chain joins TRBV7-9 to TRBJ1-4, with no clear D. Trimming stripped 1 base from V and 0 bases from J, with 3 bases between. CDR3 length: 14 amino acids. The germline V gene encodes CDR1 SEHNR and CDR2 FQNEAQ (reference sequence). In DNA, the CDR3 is TGTGCCAGCAGCTTAGGTGCAACTAATGAAAAACTGTTTTTT. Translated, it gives CASSLGATNEKLFF.

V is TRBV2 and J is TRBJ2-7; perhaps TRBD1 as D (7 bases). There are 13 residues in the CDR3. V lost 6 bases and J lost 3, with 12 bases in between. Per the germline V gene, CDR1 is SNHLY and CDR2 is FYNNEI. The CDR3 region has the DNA TGTGCCAGCAGCAGGGGGGACCTCTACGAGCAGTACTTC. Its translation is CASSRGDLYEQYF. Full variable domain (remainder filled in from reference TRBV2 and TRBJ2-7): EPEVTQTPSHQVTQMGQEVILRCVPISNHLYFYWYRQILGQKVEFLVSFYNNEISEKSEIFDDQFSVERPDGSNFTLKIRSTKLEDSAMYFCASSRGDLYEQYFGPGTRLTVT.

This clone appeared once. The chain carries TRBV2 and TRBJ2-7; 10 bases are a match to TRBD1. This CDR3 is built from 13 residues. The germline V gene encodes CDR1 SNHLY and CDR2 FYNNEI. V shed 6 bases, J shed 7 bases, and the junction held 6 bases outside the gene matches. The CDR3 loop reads CASRRQGAREQYF. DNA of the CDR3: TGTGCCAGCAGGAGACAGGGGGCGCGGGAGCAGTACTTC. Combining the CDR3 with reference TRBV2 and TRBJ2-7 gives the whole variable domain EPEVTQTPSHQVTQMGQEVILRCVPISNHLYFYWYRQILGQKVEFLVSFYNNEISEKSEIFDDQFSVERPDGSNFTLKIRSTKLEDSAMYFCASRRQGAREQYFGPGTRLTVT.

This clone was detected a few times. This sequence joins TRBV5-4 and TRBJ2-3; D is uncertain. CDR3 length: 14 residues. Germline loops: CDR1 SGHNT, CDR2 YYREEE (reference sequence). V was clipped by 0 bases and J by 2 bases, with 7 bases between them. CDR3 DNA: TGTGCCAGCAGCTTGGGGCAGGACACAGATACGCAGTATTTT. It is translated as CASSLGQDTDTQYF.

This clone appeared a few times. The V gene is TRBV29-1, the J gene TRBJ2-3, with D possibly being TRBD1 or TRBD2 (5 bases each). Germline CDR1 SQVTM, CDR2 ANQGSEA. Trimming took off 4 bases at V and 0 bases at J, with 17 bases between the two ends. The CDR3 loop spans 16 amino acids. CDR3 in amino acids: CSVVGTTDRSTDTQYF. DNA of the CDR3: TGCAGCGTTGTGGGGACCACAGACAGAAGCACAGATACGCAGTATTTT.

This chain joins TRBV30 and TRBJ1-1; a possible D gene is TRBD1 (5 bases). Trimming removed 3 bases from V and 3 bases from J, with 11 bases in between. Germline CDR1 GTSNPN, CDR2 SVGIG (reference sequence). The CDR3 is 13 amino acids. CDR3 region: CAWSRSGDTEAFF. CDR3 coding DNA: TGTGCCTGGAGCCGATCGGGGGACACTGAAGCTTTCTTT.

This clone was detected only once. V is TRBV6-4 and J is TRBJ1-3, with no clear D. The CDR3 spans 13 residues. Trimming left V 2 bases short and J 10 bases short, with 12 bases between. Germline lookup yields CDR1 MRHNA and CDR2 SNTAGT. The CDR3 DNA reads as TGTGCCAGCAGTGACCTGGCGGGTGGGACCATATATTTT. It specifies CASSDLAGGTIYF.

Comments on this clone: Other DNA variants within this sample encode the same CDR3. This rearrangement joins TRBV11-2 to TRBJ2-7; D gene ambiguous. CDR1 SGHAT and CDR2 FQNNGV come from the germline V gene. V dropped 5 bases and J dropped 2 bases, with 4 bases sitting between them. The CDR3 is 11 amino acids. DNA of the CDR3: TGTGCCAGCAGCCGCACCTACGAGCAGTACTTC. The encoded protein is CASSRTYEQYF.

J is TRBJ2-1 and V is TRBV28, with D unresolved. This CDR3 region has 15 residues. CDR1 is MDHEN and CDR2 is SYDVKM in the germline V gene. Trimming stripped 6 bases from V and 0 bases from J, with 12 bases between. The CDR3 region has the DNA TGTGCCAGCAGAGTTCCGGGCAGCTCCTACAATGAGCAGTTCTTC. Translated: CASRVPGSSYNEQFF.

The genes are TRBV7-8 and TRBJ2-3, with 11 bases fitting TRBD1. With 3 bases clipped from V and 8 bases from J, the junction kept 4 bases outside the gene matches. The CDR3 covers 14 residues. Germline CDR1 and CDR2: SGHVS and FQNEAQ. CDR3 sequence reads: CASSFGTGGLTQYF. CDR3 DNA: TGTGCCAGCAGCTTCGGGACAGGGGGTCTTACGCAGTATTTT.

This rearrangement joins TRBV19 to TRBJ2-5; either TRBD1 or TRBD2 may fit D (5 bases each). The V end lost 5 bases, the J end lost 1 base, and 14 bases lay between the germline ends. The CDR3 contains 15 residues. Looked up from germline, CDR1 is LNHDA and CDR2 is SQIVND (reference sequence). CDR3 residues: CASSVTRGFQETQYF. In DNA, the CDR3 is TGTGCCAGTAGTGTCACGAGGGGATTCCAAGAGACCCAGTACTTC.

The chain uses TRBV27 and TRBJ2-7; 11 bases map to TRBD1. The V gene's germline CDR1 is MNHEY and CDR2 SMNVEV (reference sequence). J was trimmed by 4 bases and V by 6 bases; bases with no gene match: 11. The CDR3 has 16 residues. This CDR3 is CASRPTPGQGDYEQYF. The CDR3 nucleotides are TGTGCCAGCAGGCCCACTCCGGGACAGGGGGATTACGAGCAGTACTTC.

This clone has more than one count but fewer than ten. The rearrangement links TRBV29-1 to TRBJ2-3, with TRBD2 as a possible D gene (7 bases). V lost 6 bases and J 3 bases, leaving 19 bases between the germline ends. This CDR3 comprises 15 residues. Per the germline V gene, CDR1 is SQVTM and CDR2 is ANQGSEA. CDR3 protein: CSVRTWGGETDTQYF. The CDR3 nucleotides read TGCAGCGTCCGAACGTGGGGGGGCGAGACAGATACGCAGTATTTT.